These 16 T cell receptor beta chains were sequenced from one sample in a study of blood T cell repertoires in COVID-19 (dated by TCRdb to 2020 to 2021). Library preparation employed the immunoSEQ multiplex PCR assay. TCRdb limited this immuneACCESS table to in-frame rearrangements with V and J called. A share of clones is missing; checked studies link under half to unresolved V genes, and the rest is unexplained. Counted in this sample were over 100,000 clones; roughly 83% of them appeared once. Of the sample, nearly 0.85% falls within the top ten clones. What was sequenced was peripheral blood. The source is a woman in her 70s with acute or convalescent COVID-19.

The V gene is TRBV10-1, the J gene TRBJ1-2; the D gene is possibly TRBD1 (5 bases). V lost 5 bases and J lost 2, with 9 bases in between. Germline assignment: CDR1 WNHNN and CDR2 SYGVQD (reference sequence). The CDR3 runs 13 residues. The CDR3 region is CASSFDRNYGYTF. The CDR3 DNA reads TGCGCCAGCAGTTTCGACAGAAACTATGGCTACACCTTC.

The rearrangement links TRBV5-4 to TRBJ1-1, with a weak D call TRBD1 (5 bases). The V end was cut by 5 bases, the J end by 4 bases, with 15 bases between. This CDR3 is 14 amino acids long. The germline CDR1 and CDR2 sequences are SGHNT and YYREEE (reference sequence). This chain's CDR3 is CASSPYGGGTEAFF. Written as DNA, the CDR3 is TGTGCCAGCAGTCCCTATGGGGGGGGCACTGAAGCTTTCTTT.

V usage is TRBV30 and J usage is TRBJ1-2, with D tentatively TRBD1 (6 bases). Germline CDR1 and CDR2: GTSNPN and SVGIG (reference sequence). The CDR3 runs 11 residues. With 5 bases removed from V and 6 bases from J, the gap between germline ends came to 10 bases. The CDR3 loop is CAWSGQNGYTF. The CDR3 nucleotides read TGTGCCTGGTCGGGACAAAATGGCTACACCTTC.

CDR3 sequence: CASRSQGGAWETFF. For the CDR3, the DNA is TGTGCCAGCAGATCCCAGGGGGGCGCATGGGAAACTTTCTTT. V and J are TRBV6-4 and TRBJ1-1, with TRBD1 matching 7 bases. Per germline, CDR1 MRHNA and CDR2 SNTAGT. The V segment lost 6 bases and the J segment 12 bases; nucleotides outside the gene matches: 16. The CDR3 has 14 amino acids.

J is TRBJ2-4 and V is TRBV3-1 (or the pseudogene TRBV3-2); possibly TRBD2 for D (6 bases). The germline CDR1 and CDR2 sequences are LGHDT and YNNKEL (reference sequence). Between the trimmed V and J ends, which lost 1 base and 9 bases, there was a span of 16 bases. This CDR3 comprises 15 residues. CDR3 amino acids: CASSQGERRGVIQYF. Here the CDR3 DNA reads TGTGCCAGCAGCCAAGGAGAGAGGAGGGGAGTCATTCAGTACTTC.

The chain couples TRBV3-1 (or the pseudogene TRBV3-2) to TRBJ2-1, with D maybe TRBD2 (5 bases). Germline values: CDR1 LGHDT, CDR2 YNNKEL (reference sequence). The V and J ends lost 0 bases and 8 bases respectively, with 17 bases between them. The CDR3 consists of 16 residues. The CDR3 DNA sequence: TGTGCCAGCAGCCAAGAAGAGCGGAGGCAGGTGGATGAGCAGTTCTTC. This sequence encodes CASSQEERRQVDEQFF.

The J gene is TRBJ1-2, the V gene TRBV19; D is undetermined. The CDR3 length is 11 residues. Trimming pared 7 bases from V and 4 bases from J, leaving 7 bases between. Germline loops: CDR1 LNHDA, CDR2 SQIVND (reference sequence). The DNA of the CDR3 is TGTGCCAGTAAAGGCGGCTATGGCTACACCTTC. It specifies CASKGGYGYTF.

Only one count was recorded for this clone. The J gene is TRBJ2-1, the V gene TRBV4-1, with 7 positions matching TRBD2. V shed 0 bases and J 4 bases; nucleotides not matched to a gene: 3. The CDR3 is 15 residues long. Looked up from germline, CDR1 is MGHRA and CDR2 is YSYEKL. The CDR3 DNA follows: TGCGCCAGCAGCCAAGATGAGGGAGGGTACAATGAGCAGTTCTTC. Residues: CASSQDEGGYNEQFF.

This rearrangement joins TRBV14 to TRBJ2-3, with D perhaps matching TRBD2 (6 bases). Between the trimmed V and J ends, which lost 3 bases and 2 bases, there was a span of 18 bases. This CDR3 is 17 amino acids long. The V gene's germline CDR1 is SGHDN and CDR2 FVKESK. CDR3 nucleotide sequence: TGTGCCAGCAGCCACCTAGGGGCTAGCGCTCTCACAGATACGCAGTATTTT. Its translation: CASSHLGASALTDTQYF.

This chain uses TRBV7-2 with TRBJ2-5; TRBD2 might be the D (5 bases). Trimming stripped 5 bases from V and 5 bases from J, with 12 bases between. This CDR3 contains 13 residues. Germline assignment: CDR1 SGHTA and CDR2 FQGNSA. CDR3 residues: CASSSVWRETQYF. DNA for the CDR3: TGTGCCAGCAGCAGCGTATGGAGGGAGACCCAGTACTTC. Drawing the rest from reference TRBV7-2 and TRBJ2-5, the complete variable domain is GAGVSQSPSNKVTEKGKDVELRCDPISGHTALYWYRQSLGQGLEFLIYFQGNSAPDKSGLPSDRFSAERTGGSVSTLTIQRTQQEDSAVYLCASSSVWRETQYFGPGTRLLVL.

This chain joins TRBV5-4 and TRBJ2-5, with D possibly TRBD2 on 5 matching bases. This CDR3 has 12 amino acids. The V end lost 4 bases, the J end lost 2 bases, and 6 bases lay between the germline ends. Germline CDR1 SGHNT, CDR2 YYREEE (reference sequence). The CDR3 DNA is TGTGCCAGCAGCCGCGGGCAAGAGACCCAGTACTTC. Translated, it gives CASSRGQETQYF.

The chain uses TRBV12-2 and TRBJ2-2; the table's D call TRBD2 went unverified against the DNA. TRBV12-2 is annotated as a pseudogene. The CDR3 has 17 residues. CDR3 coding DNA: TGTGCAAGTCGCTTATATACGGGGGGCCCGAACACCGGGGAGCTGTTTTTT. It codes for CASRLYTGGPNTGELFF.

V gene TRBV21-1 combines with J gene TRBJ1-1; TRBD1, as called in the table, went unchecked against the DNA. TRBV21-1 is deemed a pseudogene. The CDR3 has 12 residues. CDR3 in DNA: TGTGCCAGCAGCAAAGGGGGCTTTGAAGCTTTCTTT. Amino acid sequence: CASSKGGFEAFF.

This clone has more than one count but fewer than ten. The CDR3 here is CASSLGGGCTF. In DNA form, the CDR3 reads TGTGCCAGCAGTTTAGGAGGGGGTTGCACCTTC. The chain couples TRBV12-3 or TRBV12-4 to TRBJ1-2; D is possibly TRBD1 (6 bases). This CDR3 is 11 amino acids long. V dropped 1 base and J dropped 13 bases, with 10 bases sitting between them.

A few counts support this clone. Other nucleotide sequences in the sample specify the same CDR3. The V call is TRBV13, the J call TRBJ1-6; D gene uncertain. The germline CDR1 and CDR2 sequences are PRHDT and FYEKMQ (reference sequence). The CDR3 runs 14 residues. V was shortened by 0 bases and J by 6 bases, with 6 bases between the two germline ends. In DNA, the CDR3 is TGTGCCAGCAGCTTAGGAGGGAGTAATTCACCCCTCCACTTT. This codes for CASSLGGSNSPLHF.

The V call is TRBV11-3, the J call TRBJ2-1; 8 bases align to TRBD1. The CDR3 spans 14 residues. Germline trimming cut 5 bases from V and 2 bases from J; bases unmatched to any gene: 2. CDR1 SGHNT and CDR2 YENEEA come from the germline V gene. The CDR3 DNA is TGTGCCAGCAGCGGACAGGGTACCTACAATGAGCAGTTCTTC. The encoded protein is CASSGQGTYNEQFF.